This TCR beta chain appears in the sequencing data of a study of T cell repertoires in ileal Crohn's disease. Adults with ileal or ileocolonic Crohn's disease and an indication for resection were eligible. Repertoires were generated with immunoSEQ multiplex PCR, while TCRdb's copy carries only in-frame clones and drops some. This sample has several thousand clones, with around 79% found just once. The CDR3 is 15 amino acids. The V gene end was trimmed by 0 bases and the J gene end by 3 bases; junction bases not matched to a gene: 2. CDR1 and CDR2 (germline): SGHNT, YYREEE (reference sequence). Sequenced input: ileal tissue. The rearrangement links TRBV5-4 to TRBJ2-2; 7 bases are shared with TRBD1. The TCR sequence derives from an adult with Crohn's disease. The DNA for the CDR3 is TGTGCCAGCAGCTTGGGTACAGGGGACACCGGGGAGCTGTTTTTT. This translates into CASSLGTGDTGELFF. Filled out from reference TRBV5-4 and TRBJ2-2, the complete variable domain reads ETGVTQSPTHLIKTRGQQVTLRCSSQSGHNTVSWYQQALGQGPQFIFQYYREEENGRGNFPPRFSGLQFPNYSSELNVNALELDDSALYLCASSLGTGDTGELFFGEGSRLTVL.